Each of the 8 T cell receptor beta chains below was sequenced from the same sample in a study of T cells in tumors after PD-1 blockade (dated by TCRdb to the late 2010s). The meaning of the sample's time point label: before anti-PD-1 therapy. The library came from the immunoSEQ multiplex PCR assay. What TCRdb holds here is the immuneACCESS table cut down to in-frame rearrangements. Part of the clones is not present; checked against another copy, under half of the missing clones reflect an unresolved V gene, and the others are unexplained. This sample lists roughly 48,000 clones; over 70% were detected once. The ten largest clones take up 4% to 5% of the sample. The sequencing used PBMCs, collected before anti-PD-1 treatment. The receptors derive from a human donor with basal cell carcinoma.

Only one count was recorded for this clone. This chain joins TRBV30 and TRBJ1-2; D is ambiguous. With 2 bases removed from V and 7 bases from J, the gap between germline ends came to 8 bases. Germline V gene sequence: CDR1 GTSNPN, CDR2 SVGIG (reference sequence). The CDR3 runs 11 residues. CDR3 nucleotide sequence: TGTGCCTGGAGTTCTCGGATTGGCTACACCTTC. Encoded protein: CAWSSRIGYTF.

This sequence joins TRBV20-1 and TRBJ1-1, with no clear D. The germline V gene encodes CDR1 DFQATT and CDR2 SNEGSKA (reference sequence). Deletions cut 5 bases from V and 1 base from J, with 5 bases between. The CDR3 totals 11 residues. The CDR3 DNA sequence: TGCAGTGCTTTCAAGAACACTGAAGCTTTCTTT. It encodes CSAFKNTEAFF.

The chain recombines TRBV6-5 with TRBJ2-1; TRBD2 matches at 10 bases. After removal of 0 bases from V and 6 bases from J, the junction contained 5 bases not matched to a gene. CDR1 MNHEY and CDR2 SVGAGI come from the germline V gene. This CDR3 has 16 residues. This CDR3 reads CASSYSTAGGPNEQFF. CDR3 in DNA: TGTGCCAGCAGTTACTCGACAGCGGGGGGGCCCAATGAGCAGTTCTTC.

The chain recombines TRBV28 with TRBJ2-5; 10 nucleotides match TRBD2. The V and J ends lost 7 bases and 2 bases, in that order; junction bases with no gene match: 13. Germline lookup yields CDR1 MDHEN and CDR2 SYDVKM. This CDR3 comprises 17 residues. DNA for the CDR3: TGTGCCAGCACCACTAGCGGGGTAAGGCGTTTTCAAGAGACCCAGTACTTC. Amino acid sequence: CASTTSGVRRFQETQYF.

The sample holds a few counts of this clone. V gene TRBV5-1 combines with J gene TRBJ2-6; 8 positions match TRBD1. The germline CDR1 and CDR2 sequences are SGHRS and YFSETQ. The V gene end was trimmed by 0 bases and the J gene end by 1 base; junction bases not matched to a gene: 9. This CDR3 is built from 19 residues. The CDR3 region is CASSLVGQGRVSGANVLTF. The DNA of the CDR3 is TGCGCCAGCAGCTTGGTAGGACAGGGTAGGGTATCTGGGGCCAACGTCCTGACTTTC.

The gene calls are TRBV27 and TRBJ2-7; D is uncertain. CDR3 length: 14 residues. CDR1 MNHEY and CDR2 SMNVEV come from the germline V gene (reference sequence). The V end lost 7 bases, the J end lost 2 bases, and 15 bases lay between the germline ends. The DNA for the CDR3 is TGTGCCAGCACCCCTTCGGGCCAAACCTACGAGCAGTACTTC. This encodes CASTPSGQTYEQYF.

This CDR3 is CSVLDRDYEQYF. Here the CDR3 DNA reads TGCAGCGTCTTAGACAGGGACTACGAGCAGTACTTC. This chain joins TRBV29-1 and TRBJ2-7; TRBD1 aligns across 7 bases. CDR1 is SQVTM, CDR2 ANQGSEA, per germline. The CDR3 spans 12 residues. V lost 6 bases to trimming and J lost 3 bases; unmatched junction nucleotides: 5.

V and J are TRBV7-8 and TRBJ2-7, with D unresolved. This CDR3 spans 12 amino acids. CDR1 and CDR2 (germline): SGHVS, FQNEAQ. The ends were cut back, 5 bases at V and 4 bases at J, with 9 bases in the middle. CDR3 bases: TGTGCCAGCAGCCCACGACATTACGAGCAGTACTTC. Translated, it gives CASSPRHYEQYF.